Listed below are T cell receptor beta chains from one sample, sequenced in a study of CD8 T cells in ankylosing spondylitis. TCRdb used MiXCR to reprocess the 5' RACE reads, holding one entry per CDR3 protein. The top ten hold less than 15% of the sample, which has approximately 300,000 distinct CDR3 sequences, roughly 8% seen once. The sample consisted of blood, either unsorted or a sorted T cell fraction (not recorded which). These receptors were taken from a male donor with ankylosing spondylitis. CDR3s include the opening cysteine and the closing phenylalanine or tryptophan. Each record gives: J gene, D gene, V gene, clone size, CDR3 protein, CDR3 DNA. D genes are given only for firm matches. Clone size, where shown, is once, few, many, or a class for clones that have expanded.

j_call: TRBJ1-2
d_call: .
v_call: TRBV15
clone_size: .
cdr3_aa: CATSRERGRSFGYTF
cdr3_nt: TGTGCCACCAGCAGAGAGCGGGGCAGGTCGTTTGGCTACACCTTC

j_call: TRBJ1-2
d_call: TRBD1
v_call: TRBV7-9
clone_size: many
cdr3_aa: CASSLSTTGVEGGYTF
cdr3_nt: TGTGCCAGCAGCTTGAGTACGACAGGGGTGGAGGGTGGCTACACCTTC

j_call: TRBJ2-5
d_call: TRBD2
v_call: TRBV20-1
clone_size: few
cdr3_aa: CSARVAGQETQYF
cdr3_nt: TGCAGTGCTAGAGTAGCGGGCCAAGAGACCCAGTACTTC

j_call: TRBJ2-1
d_call: TRBD2
v_call: TRBV4-2
clone_size: few
cdr3_aa: CASSQVFTLAGPSYNEQFF
cdr3_nt: TGTGCCAGCAGCCAAGTATTTACCCTAGCGGGGCCCTCCTACAATGAGCAGTTCTTC

j_call: TRBJ2-7
d_call: TRBD1
v_call: TRBV20-1
clone_size: .
cdr3_aa: CSANNRGQGGYEQYF
cdr3_nt: TGCAGTGCAAATAACCGGGGACAGGGGGGGTACGAGCAGTACTTC

j_call: TRBJ2-1
d_call: TRBD1
v_call: TRBV12-3/TRBV12-4
clone_size: many
cdr3_aa: CASPGQGDNEQFF
cdr3_nt: TGTGCCAGCCCCGGCCAGGGGGACAATGAGCAGTTCTTC

j_call: TRBJ2-7
d_call: TRBD2
v_call: TRBV4-3
clone_size: few
cdr3_aa: CASSQAGGEFYEQYF
cdr3_nt: TGCGCCAGCAGCCAAGCGGGAGGGGAGTTCTACGAGCAGTACTTC

j_call: TRBJ2-7
d_call: TRBD1
v_call: TRBV10-2
clone_size: .
cdr3_aa: CASSESTFIGTGGSYEQYF
cdr3_nt: TGCGCCAGCAGTGAGTCGACCTTTATAGGGACAGGGGGTTCCTACGAGCAGTACTTC

j_call: TRBJ2-3
d_call: TRBD2
v_call: TRBV12-3/TRBV12-4
clone_size: few
cdr3_aa: CASNFLAGGSTDTQYF
cdr3_nt: TGTGCCAGCAATTTCTTAGCGGGAGGAAGCACAGATACGCAGTATTTT

j_call: TRBJ2-1
d_call: .
v_call: TRBV11-1
clone_size: few
cdr3_aa: CASSPGRVSYEQFF
cdr3_nt: TGTGCCAGCAGCCCTGGCAGGGTGAGCTATGAGCAGTTCTTC

j_call: TRBJ2-2
d_call: .
v_call: TRBV10-3
clone_size: few
cdr3_aa: CAISEKTGELFF
cdr3_nt: TGTGCCATCAGCGAGAAGACCGGGGAGCTGTTTTTT

j_call: TRBJ2-2
d_call: .
v_call: TRBV15
clone_size: few
cdr3_aa: CATTWRTNTGELFF
cdr3_nt: TGTGCCACCACCTGGAGGACCAACACCGGGGAGCTGTTTTTT

j_call: TRBJ2-7
d_call: TRBD2
v_call: TRBV7-9
clone_size: few
cdr3_aa: CASSSDEGLAYEQYF
cdr3_nt: TGTGCCAGCAGCTCGGACGAAGGACTAGCTTACGAGCAGTACTTC

j_call: TRBJ2-3
d_call: .
v_call: TRBV28
clone_size: .
cdr3_aa: CASRGLWTDTQYF
cdr3_nt: TGTGCCAGCAGGGGGTTGTGGACAGATACGCAGTATTTT

j_call: TRBJ2-7
d_call: .
v_call: TRBV7-2
clone_size: .
cdr3_aa: CASSPLGGGLPYEQYF
cdr3_nt: TGTGCCAGCAGCCCCTTAGGGGGGGGCCTCCCCTACGAGCAGTACTTC

j_call: TRBJ2-7
d_call: .
v_call: TRBV5-1
clone_size: .
cdr3_aa: CASKATSYEQYF
cdr3_nt: TGCGCCAGCAAAGCCACCTCCTACGAGCAGTACTTC

j_call: TRBJ2-1
d_call: .
v_call: TRBV2
clone_size: many
cdr3_aa: CASSEEGYQQFF
cdr3_nt: TGTGCCAGCAGTGAAGAGGGCTACCAGCAGTTCTTC